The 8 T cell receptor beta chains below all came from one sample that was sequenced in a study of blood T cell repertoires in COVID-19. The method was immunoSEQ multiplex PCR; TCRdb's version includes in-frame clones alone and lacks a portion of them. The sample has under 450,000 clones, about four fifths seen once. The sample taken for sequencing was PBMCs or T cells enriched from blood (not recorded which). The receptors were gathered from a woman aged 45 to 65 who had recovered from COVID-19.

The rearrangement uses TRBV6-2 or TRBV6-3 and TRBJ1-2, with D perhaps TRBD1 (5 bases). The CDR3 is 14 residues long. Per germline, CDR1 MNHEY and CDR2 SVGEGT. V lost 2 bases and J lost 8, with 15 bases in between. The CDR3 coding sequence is TGTGCCAGCAGTTACCTGGGGCCTGATGGGGGCTACACCTTC. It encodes CASSYLGPDGGYTF.

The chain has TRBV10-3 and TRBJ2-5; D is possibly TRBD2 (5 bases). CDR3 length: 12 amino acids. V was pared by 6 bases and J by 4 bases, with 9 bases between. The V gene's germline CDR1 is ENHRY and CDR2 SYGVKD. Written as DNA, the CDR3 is TGTGCCATCAGCGGCGAGGGAGAGACCCAGTACTTC. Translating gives CAISGEGETQYF.

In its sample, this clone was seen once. CDR3 amino acids: CSVQGLAGLGEQYF. The DNA for the CDR3 is TGCAGCGTGCAAGGACTAGCGGGACTGGGGGAGCAGTATTTT. The J gene is TRBJ2-3, the V gene TRBV29-1; 12 bases are shared with TRBD2. Losses at the gene ends were 6 bases for V and 11 bases for J; bases not matched to a gene: 12. Germline CDR1 reads SQVTM; CDR2 reads ANQGSEA. This CDR3 is 14 amino acids long.

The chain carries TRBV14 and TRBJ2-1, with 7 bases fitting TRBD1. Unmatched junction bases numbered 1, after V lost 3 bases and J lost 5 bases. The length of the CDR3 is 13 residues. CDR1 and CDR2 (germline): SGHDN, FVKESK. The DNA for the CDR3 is TGTGCCAGCAGCCATGGGACAGACAATGAGCAGTTCTTC. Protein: CASSHGTDNEQFF.

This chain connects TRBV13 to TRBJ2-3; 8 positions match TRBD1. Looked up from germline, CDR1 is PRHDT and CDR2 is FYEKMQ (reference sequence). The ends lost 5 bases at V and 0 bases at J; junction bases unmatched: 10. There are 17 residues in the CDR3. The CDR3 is CASSVLRQGTSTDTQYF. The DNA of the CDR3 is TGTGCCAGCAGCGTTCTTCGACAGGGGACTAGCACAGATACGCAGTATTTT.

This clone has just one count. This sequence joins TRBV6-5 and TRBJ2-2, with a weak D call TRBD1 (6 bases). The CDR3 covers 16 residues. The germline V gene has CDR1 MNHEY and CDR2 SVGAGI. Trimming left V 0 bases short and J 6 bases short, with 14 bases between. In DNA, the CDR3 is TGTGCCAGCAGTTACTCAACCAGGGGCTCTTCCGGGGAGCTGTTTTTT. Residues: CASSYSTRGSSGELFF.

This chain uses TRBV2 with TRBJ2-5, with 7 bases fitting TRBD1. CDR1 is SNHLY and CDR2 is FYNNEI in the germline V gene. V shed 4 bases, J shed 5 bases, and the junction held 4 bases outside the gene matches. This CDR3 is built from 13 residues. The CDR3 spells CASSARRGETQYF. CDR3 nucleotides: TGTGCCAGCAGTGCACGCAGGGGGGAGACCCAGTACTTC.

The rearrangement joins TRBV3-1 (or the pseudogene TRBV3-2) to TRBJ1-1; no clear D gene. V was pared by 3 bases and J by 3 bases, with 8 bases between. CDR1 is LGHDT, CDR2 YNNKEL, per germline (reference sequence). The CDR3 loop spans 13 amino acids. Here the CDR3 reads CASSQNADTEAFF. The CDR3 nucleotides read TGTGCCAGCAGCCAGAATGCGGACACTGAAGCTTTCTTT.